This entry features one TCR beta chain sequence. This record comes from a study of CD8 T cells in Susac syndrome. This CDR3 is built from 22 residues. The germline V gene has CDR1 SGHDT and CDR2 YYEEEE. Germline trimming cut 0 bases from V and 0 bases from J; bases unmatched to any gene: 19. Reverse transcription used about 0.45 to 1 ug RNA and random hexamers. Each CDR3 protein gets one entry after TCRdb re-called the immunoSEQ multiplex PCR reads with MiXCR. The repertoire includes about 140,000 distinct CDR3 sequences, 85% to 95% of them detected once, and under 0.2% sits in the top ten. The clonotype was recovered from a human donor with Susac syndrome. The sample consisted of CD8+ T cells from PBMCs. The chain links TRBV5-6 to TRBJ2-1, with 9 bases fitting TRBD1. CDR3 amino acids: CASSLGPVVFLQGADSYNEQFF. The CDR3 nucleotides are TGTGCCAGCAGCTTGGGCCCTGTGGTTTTCCTACAGGGGGCCGACTCCTACAATGAGCAGTTCTTC.